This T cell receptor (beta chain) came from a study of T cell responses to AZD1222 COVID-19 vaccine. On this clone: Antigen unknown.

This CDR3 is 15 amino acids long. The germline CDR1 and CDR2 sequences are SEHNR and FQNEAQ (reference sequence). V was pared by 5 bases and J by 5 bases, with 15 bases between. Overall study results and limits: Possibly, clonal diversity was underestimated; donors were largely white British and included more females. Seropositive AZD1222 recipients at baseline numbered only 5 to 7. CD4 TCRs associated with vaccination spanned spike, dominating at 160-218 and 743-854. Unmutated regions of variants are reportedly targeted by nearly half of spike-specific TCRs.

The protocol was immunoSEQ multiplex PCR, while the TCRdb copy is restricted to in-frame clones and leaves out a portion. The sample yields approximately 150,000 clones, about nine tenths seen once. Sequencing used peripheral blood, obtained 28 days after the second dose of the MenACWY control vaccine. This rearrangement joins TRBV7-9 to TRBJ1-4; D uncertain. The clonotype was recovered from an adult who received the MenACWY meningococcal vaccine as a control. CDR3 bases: TGTGCCAGCAGCCCCCTCCCCCACTCCAATGAAAAACTGTTTTTT. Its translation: CASSPLPHSNEKLFF. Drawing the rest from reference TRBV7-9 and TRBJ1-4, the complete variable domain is DTGVSQNPRHKITKRGQNVTFRCDPISEHNRLYWYRQTLGQGPEFLTYFQNEAQLEKSRLLSDRFSAERPKGSFSTLEIQRTEQGDSAMYLCASSPLPHSNEKLFFGSGTQLSVL.